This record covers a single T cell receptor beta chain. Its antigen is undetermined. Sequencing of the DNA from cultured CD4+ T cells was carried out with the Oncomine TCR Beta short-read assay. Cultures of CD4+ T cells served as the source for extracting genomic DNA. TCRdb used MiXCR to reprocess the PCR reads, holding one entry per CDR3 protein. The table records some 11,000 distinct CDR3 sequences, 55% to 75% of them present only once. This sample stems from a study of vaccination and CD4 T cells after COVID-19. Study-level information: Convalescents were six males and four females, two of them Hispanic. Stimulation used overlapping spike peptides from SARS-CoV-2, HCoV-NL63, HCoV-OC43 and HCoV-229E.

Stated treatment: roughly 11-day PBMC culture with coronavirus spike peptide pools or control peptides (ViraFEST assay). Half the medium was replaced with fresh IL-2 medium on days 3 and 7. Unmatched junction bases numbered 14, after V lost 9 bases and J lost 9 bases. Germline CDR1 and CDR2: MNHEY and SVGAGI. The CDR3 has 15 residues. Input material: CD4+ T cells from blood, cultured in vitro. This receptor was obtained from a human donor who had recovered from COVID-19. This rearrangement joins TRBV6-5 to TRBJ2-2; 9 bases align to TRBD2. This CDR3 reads CASTYVAGDFRELFF. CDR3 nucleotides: TGTGCCAGTACTTACGTAGCGGGAGACTTCCGGGAGCTGTTTTTT.